A selection of T cell receptor beta chains follows, all from one sample in a study of blood T cell repertoires in COVID-19. Profiled with immunoSEQ multiplex PCR; TCRdb holds only in-frame clones, not every one. The sample holds approximately 190,000 clones; around nine tenths are singletons and the top ten take less than 7.5%. The specimen sequenced was peripheral blood. These TCRs come from a middle-aged woman who had recovered from COVID-19. CDR3s include the opening cysteine and the closing phenylalanine or tryptophan. A D gene is named only where the DNA matches it firmly. The size of a clone is reported for some rows only, either as once, few or many, or as a class for expanded clones.

- | - | TRBJ1-6 | TRBV3-1/TRBV3-2 | CASSQVGGIRNSPLHF | TGTGCCAGCAGCCAAGTAGGAGGGATTCGAAATTCACCCCTCCACTTT
- | TRBD1 | TRBJ2-5 | TRBV4-3 | CASSRQGGQETQYF | TGCGCCAGCTCCCGACAGGGTGGCCAAGAGACCCAGTACTTC
- | TRBD1 | TRBJ2-7 | TRBV28 | CASRGQYYEQYF | TGTGCCAGCCGGGGACAGTACTACGAGCAGTACTTC
- | - | TRBJ1-5 | TRBV15 | CATSRGAAGISQPQHF | TGTGCCACCAGCAGAGGGGCTGCAGGGATAAGTCAGCCCCAGCATTTT
- | - | TRBJ2-7 | TRBV27 | CASSHLFTGRAYEQYF | TGTGCCAGCAGTCACCTCTTTACAGGGAGAGCCTACGAGCAGTACTTC
- | TRBD1 | TRBJ2-5 | TRBV12-3/TRBV12-4 | CASNTGVEETQYF | TGTGCCAGCAATACAGGGGTCGAAGAGACCCAGTACTTC
- | - | TRBJ2-4 | TRBV28 | CASRQGAKNIQYF | TGTGCCAGCAGACAGGGCGCCAAAAACATTCAGTACTTC
once | TRBD2 | TRBJ2-2 | TRBV7-9 | CASSLGLGLVRTGELFF | TGTGCCAGCAGCTTAGGTCTCGGACTAGTTCGGACCGGGGAGCTGTTTTTT
- | TRBD1 | TRBJ1-6 | TRBV2 | CASSRGDRGNSPLHF | TGTGCCAGCAGTCGTGGGGACAGGGGTAATTCACCCCTCCACTTT
- | TRBD1 | TRBJ2-2 | TRBV28 | CASRRTSTGVNTGELFF | TGTGCCAGCAGGCGAACTTCGACAGGGGTCAACACCGGGGAGCTGTTTTTT
- | - | TRBJ1-4 | TRBV29-1 | CSAGGSGNEKLFF | TGCAGCGCTGGGGGGTCCGGAAATGAAAAACTGTTTTTT
- | TRBD2 | TRBJ2-1 | TRBV3-1/TRBV3-2 | CASSQGGRAKNEQFF | TGTGCCAGCAGCCAAGGTGGGAGGGCTAAGAATGAGCAGTTCTTC
- | TRBD1 | TRBJ2-7 | TRBV7-2 | CASSPQEGTGFKQYF | TGTGCCAGCAGCCCCCAGGAGGGGACAGGGTTCAAGCAGTACTTC
- | - | TRBJ2-5 | TRBV24-1 | CATSDTPLGARETQYF | TGTGCCACCAGTGATACCCCCCTGGGGGCACGGGAGACCCAGTACTTC
- | TRBD1 | TRBJ1-5 | TRBV27 | CASSRQGDGNQPQHF | TGTGCCAGCAGTCGACAGGGGGACGGCAATCAGCCCCAGCATTTT
- | TRBD1 | TRBJ1-2 | TRBV30 | CAWSREGAGGYTF | TGTGCCTGGAGTCGGGAGGGGGCTGGTGGCTACACCTTC
- | - | TRBJ1-5 | TRBV19 | CASSTQGISQPQHF | TGTGCCAGTAGTACACAGGGAATTAGTCAGCCCCAGCATTTT
- | TRBD2 | TRBJ2-1 | TRBV6-6 | CASSRTSGQYNEQFF | TGTGCCAGCAGCCGCACTAGCGGGCAATACAATGAGCAGTTCTTC
- | - | TRBJ2-7 | TRBV4-3 | CASSQDGSGTLAREQYF | TGCGCCAGCAGCCAAGATGGGTCCGGGACACTAGCGAGAGAGCAGTACTTC
- | - | TRBJ2-1 | TRBV6-5 | CASSYSLANNEQFF | TGTGCCAGCAGTTACTCCCTGGCAAACAATGAGCAGTTCTTC
- | TRBD2 | TRBJ2-4 | TRBV28 | CASSFIEASGRPKYF | TGTGCCAGCAGTTTCATTGAGGCTAGCGGGAGGCCAAAGTACTTC
few | TRBD1 | TRBJ1-2 | TRBV27 | CASSFLTGGNYGYTF | TGTGCCAGCAGTTTCTTGACAGGGGGCAACTATGGCTACACCTTC
few | - | TRBJ1-1 | TRBV15 | CATRDEGNTEAFF | TGTGCCACCCGCGACGAGGGGAACACTGAAGCTTTCTTT
- | - | TRBJ2-7 | TRBV5-6 | CASSLGQYEQYF | TGTGCCAGCAGCTTGGGACAGTACGAGCAGTACTTC
- | TRBD2 | TRBJ2-3 | TRBV28 | CASSLGGLATDTQYF | TGTGCCAGCAGTTTAGGTGGACTAGCTACAGATACGCAGTATTTT
- | TRBD1 | TRBJ2-7 | TRBV6-5 | CASSYNSRQGAYEQYF | TGTGCCAGCAGTTACAACTCTCGACAGGGGGCCTACGAGCAGTACTTC
- | - | TRBJ1-4 | TRBV27 | CASSAGPREKLFF | TGTGCCAGCAGTGCAGGGCCACGGGAAAAACTGTTTTTT
once | TRBD2 | TRBJ2-7 | TRBV5-4 | CASSLARGSSYEQYF | TGTGCCAGCAGCTTGGCGCGGGGGTCTTCCTACGAGCAGTACTTC
- | TRBD2 | TRBJ2-2 | TRBV6-5 | CASSYVAGDWGGELFF | TGTGCCAGCAGTTACGTGGCGGGAGATTGGGGCGGGGAGCTGTTTTTT
- | - | TRBJ1-2 | TRBV27 | CASSLGGSKDYGYTF | TGTGCCAGCAGTTTAGGGGGCTCAAAGGACTATGGCTACACCTTC
- | TRBD1 | TRBJ2-1 | TRBV11-1 | CASSPDRGQYNEQFF | TGTGCCAGCAGCCCCGACAGGGGGCAGTACAATGAGCAGTTCTTC
- | TRBD2 | TRBJ2-3 | TRBV6-2/TRBV6-3 | CASSYTGPGLAGAGTDTQYF | TGTGCCAGCAGTTACACTGGACCGGGACTAGCGGGAGCGGGCACAGATACGCAGTATTTT
once | TRBD2 | TRBJ2-7 | TRBV30 | CAWSLAAPYEQYF | TGTGCCTGGAGCCTAGCGGCACCCTACGAGCAGTACTTC
- | TRBD1 | TRBJ2-3 | TRBV6-6 | CASSIDRGTDTQYF | TGTGCCAGCAGCATCGACAGGGGCACAGATACGCAGTATTTT
- | TRBD2 | TRBJ2-1 | TRBV5-1 | CASSLGTSGSWFDEQFF | TGCGCCAGCAGCTTAGGGACTAGCGGGAGTTGGTTCGATGAGCAGTTCTTC
- | - | TRBJ2-7 | TRBV3-1/TRBV3-2 | CASSPPWRIYEQYF | TGTGCCAGCAGCCCCCCGTGGCGGATCTACGAGCAGTACTTC
once | - | TRBJ2-1 | TRBV3-1/TRBV3-2 | CACGIAQNEQFF | TGTGCCTGCGGTATAGCGCAAAATGAGCAGTTCTTC
- | - | TRBJ2-3 | TRBV30 | CAWGTAGDTQYF | TGTGCCTGGGGGACTGCGGGAGATACGCAGTATTTT
- | TRBD1 | TRBJ2-6 | TRBV19 | CASSKRGRQGAAESGANVLTF | TGTGCCAGTAGTAAACGGGGTAGGCAGGGGGCGGCGGAATCTGGGGCCAACGTCCTGACTTTC
- | - | TRBJ2-7 | TRBV20-1 | CSASRGYEQYF | TGCAGTGCTAGCCGCGGATACGAGCAGTACTTC
once | - | TRBJ2-1 | TRBV3-1/TRBV3-2 | CASSPYLEYNEQFF | TGTGCCAGCAGCCCCTACTTAGAGTACAATGAGCAGTTCTTC
- | - | TRBJ2-5 | TRBV30 | CAWSVRETQYF | TGTGCCTGGAGTGTCCGAGAGACCCAGTACTTC
- | - | TRBJ2-1 | TRBV5-4 | CASSLVGGGRGFEQFF | TGTGCCAGCAGCTTGGTCGGTGGCGGTCGGGGATTCGAGCAGTTCTTC
once | TRBD2 | TRBJ2-7 | TRBV6-1 | CASSEASGSEQYF | TGTGCCAGCAGTGAAGCGAGCGGGAGCGAGCAGTACTTC
- | - | TRBJ2-3 | TRBV18 | CASSPPGSTQYF | TGTGCCAGCTCACCACCAGGGAGTACGCAGTATTTT
- | - | TRBJ1-5 | TRBV27 | CASSFLENQPQHF | -
- | - | TRBJ1-2 | TRBV6-5 | CASSRGTANYGYTF | TGTGCCAGCAGTAGGGGGACGGCTAACTATGGCTACACCTTC
- | - | TRBJ2-7 | TRBV7-2 | CASKLAPLAYEQYF | TGTGCCAGTAAGCTCGCCCCCCTAGCCTACGAGCAGTACTTC
- | TRBD1 | TRBJ2-5 | TRBV7-9 | CASSSQGATFQETQYF | TGTGCCAGCAGCTCACAGGGGGCAACTTTCCAAGAGACCCAGTACTTC
- | - | TRBJ1-2 | TRBV7-3 | CASSLTEGITGGGYYGYTF | TGTGCCAGCAGCTTAACGGAAGGGATAACGGGAGGGGGATACTATGGCTACACCTTC
- | - | TRBJ1-4 | TRBV15 | CATSRDTGTVPRSFF | TGTGCCACCAGCAGGGACACAGGGACGGTCCCCCGCTCCTTTTTT
- | - | TRBJ2-2 | TRBV5-1 | CASSPAPGRNTGELFF | TGCGCCAGCAGCCCCGCCCCGGGTCGGAACACCGGGGAGCTGTTTTTT
- | TRBD1 | TRBJ2-1 | TRBV6-4 | CASRPGQGDNEQFF | TGTGCCAGCAGGCCGGGACAGGGGGACAATGAGCAGTTCTTC
- | - | TRBJ1-5 | TRBV19 | CASSVKRDQPQHF | TGTGCCAGTAGTGTGAAGCGGGACCAGCCCCAGCATTTT
- | - | TRBJ2-2 | TRBV5-1 | CASSSPLVGGELFF | TGCGCCAGCAGCTCCCCTCTAGTTGGCGGGGAGCTGTTTTTT
- | - | TRBJ1-1 | TRBV11-3 | CASSSPGNTEAFF | TGTGCCAGCAGCTCCCCGGGGAACACTGAAGCTTTCTTT